A selection of T cell receptor beta chains follows, all from one sample in a study of technical replicates of blood from a few donors. Produced via immunoSEQ multiplex PCR; TCRdb's table is partial and in-frame only. Of 25,000 to 40,000 clones listed, just over 90% are singletons. Material for sequencing was PBMCs. The receptors stem from a human donor in good health. Some clones in this sample may be carry-over from other donors' samples. CDR3s include the opening cysteine and the closing phenylalanine or tryptophan. D genes are given only for firm matches. Clone size is stated in some rows and not others, as once, few, many or a class when expanded.

v_call: TRBV5-6
clone_size: NA
j_call: TRBJ2-2
d_call: TRBD2
cdr3_nt: TGTGCCAGCAGCTTTGGTCTAGCGGGGCCCACCGGGGAGCTGTTTTTT
cdr3_aa: CASSFGLAGPTGELFF

v_call: TRBV7-2
clone_size: NA
j_call: TRBJ2-5
d_call: TRBD1
cdr3_nt: TGTGCCAGCAGCTTCAGACAGGGTTGGGAGACCCAGTACTTC
cdr3_aa: CASSFRQGWETQYF

v_call: TRBV6-5
clone_size: NA
j_call: TRBJ1-1
d_call: NA
cdr3_nt: TGTGCCAGCAGTTCTGTAGACAGGCGGTGGACTGAAGCTTTCTTT
cdr3_aa: CASSSVDRRWTEAFF

v_call: TRBV7-2
clone_size: NA
j_call: TRBJ1-2
d_call: NA
cdr3_nt: TGTGCCAGCAGCCAAGGAACAGGGACCTATGGCTACACCTTC
cdr3_aa: CASSQGTGTYGYTF

v_call: TRBV5-1
clone_size: once
j_call: TRBJ1-2
d_call: TRBD1
cdr3_nt: TGCGCCAGCAGCGCCTCGGGACAGGGCTCTTATGGCTACACCTTC
cdr3_aa: CASSASGQGSYGYTF

v_call: TRBV4-3
clone_size: NA
j_call: TRBJ1-6
d_call: TRBD1
cdr3_nt: TGCGCCAGCAGCCAAGAGGGGGGCAGGGGGTATTCACCCCTCCACTTT
cdr3_aa: CASSQEGGRGYSPLHF

v_call: TRBV7-9
clone_size: few
j_call: TRBJ1-5
d_call: TRBD1
cdr3_nt: TGTGCCAGCAGCTCAGGGGGCCCGGATAGCAATCAGCCCCAGCATTTT
cdr3_aa: CASSSGGPDSNQPQHF

v_call: TRBV20-1
clone_size: NA
j_call: TRBJ1-2
d_call: TRBD1
cdr3_nt: TGCAGTGCCATTCAGGGGGAGGGCTACACCTTC
cdr3_aa: CSAIQGEGYTF

v_call: TRBV9
clone_size: once
j_call: TRBJ1-1
d_call: NA
cdr3_nt: TGTGCCAGCAGCGTAGCTACGGGGGAGAGGGCTTTCTTT
cdr3_aa: CASSVATGERAFF

v_call: TRBV7-2
clone_size: NA
j_call: TRBJ2-7
d_call: TRBD2
cdr3_nt: TGTGCCAGCAGCCCGGGGGGGGGCTCCTACGAGCAGTACTTC
cdr3_aa: CASSPGGGSYEQYF

v_call: TRBV11-1
clone_size: once
j_call: TRBJ1-1
d_call: NA
cdr3_nt: TGTGCCAGCGGCCTAGCGGTAGATACTGAAGCTTTCTTT
cdr3_aa: CASGLAVDTEAFF

v_call: TRBV13
clone_size: NA
j_call: TRBJ2-7
d_call: TRBD1
cdr3_nt: TGTGCCAGCGGACAGGGGGGAAACGAGCAGTACTTC
cdr3_aa: CASGQGGNEQYF

v_call: TRBV6-1
clone_size: NA
j_call: TRBJ1-1
d_call: NA
cdr3_nt: TGTGCCAGCACCCAATCGAGTGAAGCTTTCTTT
cdr3_aa: CASTQSSEAFF

v_call: TRBV2
clone_size: NA
j_call: TRBJ2-5
d_call: TRBD2
cdr3_nt: TGTGCCACCAAGTATGCCTCTGGGGGGGCCCAGTACTTC
cdr3_aa: CATKYASGGAQYF

v_call: TRBV10-3
clone_size: NA
j_call: TRBJ1-4
d_call: TRBD1
cdr3_nt: TGTGCCATCAGGGAAGGACAGGGGAAAAAACTGTTTTTT
cdr3_aa: CAIREGQGKKLFF

v_call: TRBV4-2
clone_size: once
j_call: TRBJ1-6
d_call: NA
cdr3_nt: TGTGCCAGCAGCCAATCAACCGGGACAAACGACTATAATTCACCCCTCCACTTT
cdr3_aa: CASSQSTGTNDYNSPLHF

v_call: TRBV18
clone_size: NA
j_call: TRBJ1-1
d_call: NA
cdr3_nt: TGTGCCAGCTTATTGCAACAGGGGAACACTGAAGCTTTCTTT
cdr3_aa: CASLLQQGNTEAFF

v_call: TRBV27
clone_size: NA
j_call: TRBJ2-2
d_call: NA
cdr3_nt: TGTGCCAGCAGTCATAGTCCCGGGGAGCTGTTTTTT
cdr3_aa: CASSHSPGELFF

v_call: TRBV12-5
clone_size: NA
j_call: TRBJ1-4
d_call: TRBD1
cdr3_nt: TGTGCTAGTGGTACTCCGACAGGGACTAATGAAAAACTGTTTTTT
cdr3_aa: CASGTPTGTNEKLFF

v_call: TRBV9
clone_size: NA
j_call: TRBJ2-3
d_call: TRBD2
cdr3_nt: TGTGCCAGCAGCTTAGACCCAAGCGGGAGGGGATCGGGCACAGATACGCAGTATTTT
cdr3_aa: CASSLDPSGRGSGTDTQYF

v_call: TRBV18
clone_size: NA
j_call: TRBJ1-1
d_call: NA
cdr3_nt: TGTGCCAGCTTACCGACGACAGCGAACACTGAAGCTTTCTTT
cdr3_aa: CASLPTTANTEAFF

v_call: TRBV7-8
clone_size: NA
j_call: TRBJ2-7
d_call: NA
cdr3_nt: TGTGCCAGCAGCTTAGGCCGGGGGAGGGAGCAGTACTTC
cdr3_aa: CASSLGRGREQYF

v_call: TRBV7-2
clone_size: medium-sized
j_call: TRBJ2-3
d_call: NA
cdr3_nt: TGTGCCAGCAGCGTAACAGATACGCAGTATTTT
cdr3_aa: CASSVTDTQYF

v_call: TRBV6-1
clone_size: few
j_call: TRBJ1-5
d_call: NA
cdr3_nt: TGTGCCAGCAGTGGTTTCAGCGGCAATCAGCCCCAGCATTTT
cdr3_aa: CASSGFSGNQPQHF

v_call: TRBV30
clone_size: NA
j_call: TRBJ2-1
d_call: TRBD2
cdr3_nt: TGTGCCTGGAGTGTACAAGCGGGAGGGCTGGTTGAGCAGTTCTTC
cdr3_aa: CAWSVQAGGLVEQFF